The T cell receptor (beta chain) described here comes from a study of cytomegalovirus exposure and HLA in healthy donors. Study context: Later, an analysis reported that the roughly 120 validation repertoires had used the same platform as the approximately 680 first-cohort repertoires. Findings and caveats of the study: Most TCR sequences were uncommon, yet certain public TCRs appeared in many donors.

The approximately 120-subject validation cohort, separate from the approximately 670-subject first cohort, included the donors. Concerning this clone: Its antigen is unidentified.

Sequencing was performed with immunoSEQ multiplex PCR; in TCRdb, only in-frame clones are kept and a portion is missing. The data show about 160,000 clones, approximately 90% seen once. Germline CDR1 SGHVS, CDR2 FNYEAQ. The CDR3 is 16 residues long. Trimming shortened V by 5 bases and J by 5 bases, and 21 bases separated the two germline ends. The J gene is TRBJ1-2, the V gene TRBV7-6; no definite D call. The sample taken for sequencing was PBMCs. This TCR was recovered from a man between 18 and 35 years old in good health and CMV-seronegative. CDR3 in DNA: TGTGCCAGCAGCCTTAATCCTGACGGAGGATCATATGGCTACACCTTC. The encoded protein is CASSLNPDGGSYGYTF.